The present T cell receptor beta chain was sequenced within a study of T cell repertoires in cytomegalovirus infection. This clonotype was recorded a few times. Its target is unknown. The V end lost 5 bases, the J end lost 2 bases, and 4 bases lay between the germline ends. This CDR3 region has 12 residues. CDR1 is LNHDA and CDR2 is SQIVND in the germline V gene (reference sequence). MiXCR, run by TCRdb on the reads, gives a single entry per CDR3 protein. The data hold under 450,000 distinct CDR3 sequences, with approximately 30% observed a single time. This specimen was cultured PBMCs, taken from culture after CMV antigen stimulation. The receptor was isolated from a human donor in good health (CMV status not recorded). Some clones in this sample may be carry-over from other donors' samples. The gene calls are TRBV19 and TRBJ2-1, with unresolved D. The CDR3 DNA follows: TGTGCCAGTAGTCCGACCTACAATGAGCAGTTCTTC. Protein: CASSPTYNEQFF.